This T cell receptor beta chain is drawn from a study of read filtering for tumor transcriptome and immune sequencing. For the study at large: Among patients, around 18 were male and 15 or so female, aged about 45 to 85 (mean about 69).

To note about this clonotype: Its matching antigen is unknown. Since a much larger clone is just one base distant, this may be a read error.

Broader study findings: In IR-seq, single-read clonotypes were 75% to 90% of clonotypes but 3% to 3.5% of reads. RNA-seq captured clonotypes less deeply and reliably than IR-seq.

The library was built from roughly 400 ng RNA with molecular barcoded adaptors for alpha/delta and beta/gamma chains. TCRdb analysed the reads with MiXCR anew, one entry per CDR3 protein. The sample records fewer than 30,000 distinct CDR3 sequences, more than 20% being singletons. The receptor comes from a donor aged 40 or over with multiple myeloma. The sample taken for sequencing was a population of CD138-negative cells sorted from bone marrow.

The CDR3 DNA follows: TGTGCCAGCAGTGGTACCCCCGGAGGTGGTGAAAAACTGTTTTTT. Protein: CASSGTPGGGEKLFF. The chain recombines TRBV2 with TRBJ1-4; no firm D call. The V gene's germline CDR1 is SNHLY and CDR2 FYNNEI. The CDR3 contains 15 residues. V dropped 4 bases and J dropped 7 bases, with 16 bases sitting between them.